These 15 T cell receptor beta chains were all obtained from the same sample, sequenced in a study of CD8 T cells in Susac syndrome. A quantity of about 0.5 to 1 ug RNA underwent reverse transcription using random hexamers. MiXCR, run by TCRdb on the immunoSEQ multiplex PCR reads, gives a single entry per CDR3 protein. The sample shows about 120,000 distinct CDR3 sequences, roughly 94% of them seen only once. The specimen sequenced was CD8+ T cells from PBMCs. All receptors come from a human donor with Susac syndrome.

The chain combines TRBV12-3 or TRBV12-4 with TRBJ1-2, with D possibly matching TRBD1 (5 bases). Between the trimmed V and J ends, which lost 6 bases and 6 bases, there was a span of 20 bases. This CDR3 has 15 amino acids. The CDR3 is CASSRFKLGPNGYTF. CDR3 DNA: TGTGCCAGCAGCCGGTTCAAATTGGGACCAAATGGCTACACCTTC.

The chain links TRBV6-5 to TRBJ2-3, with D perhaps TRBD1 or TRBD2 (5 bases each). Trimming removed 7 bases at V and 7 bases at J, with 15 bases between. In germline, CDR1 is MNHEY, CDR2 SVGAGI. The CDR3 loop spans 13 amino acids. This chain's CDR3 is CASTTLGEHTQYF. DNA of the CDR3: TGTGCCAGCACAACTCTGGGGGAGCATACGCAGTATTTT.

V gene TRBV20-1 combines with J gene TRBJ2-5; D is tentatively TRBD1 or TRBD2 (5 bases each). Trimming took 5 bases from V and 4 from J, leaving 20 bases between them. This CDR3 has 15 residues. Germline CDR1 and CDR2: DFQATT and SNEGSKA (reference sequence). The CDR3 DNA reads as TGCAGTGCTCCACACTATGAGGGTGGGGGAGAGACCCAGTACTTC. Translation gives CSAPHYEGGGETQYF.

The chain joins TRBV5-4 to TRBJ1-2, with D perhaps TRBD1 (5 bases). The CDR3 length is 17 residues. Trimming cost V 6 bases and J 0 bases, with 21 bases left between them. Germline V gene data show CDR1 as SGHNT and CDR2 as YYREEE (reference sequence). DNA of the CDR3: TGTGCCAGCACCACCCCCGGCAGGGACCCTACTAACTATGGCTACACCTTC. Its translation is CASTTPGRDPTNYGYTF.

The chain employs TRBV29-1 and TRBJ2-7, with 10 nucleotides matching TRBD2. V was clipped by 4 bases and J by 3 bases; unmatched bases: 9. Per germline, CDR1 SQVTM and CDR2 ANQGSEA. This CDR3 contains 15 residues. The CDR3 DNA is TGCAGCGTTGGCCCTAGCGGGGGTGAAGTCTACGAGCAGTACTTC. It codes for CSVGPSGGEVYEQYF.

The chain recombines TRBV27 with TRBJ2-4, with 7 bases that match TRBD2. CDR3 length: 16 residues. The trim removed 6 bases at V and 0 bases at J, leaving 8 bases unmatched. Germline loops: CDR1 MNHEY, CDR2 SMNVEV (reference sequence). For the CDR3, the DNA is TGTGCCAGCAGCCCCATAGCGGGTGAAGCCAAAAACATTCAGTACTTC. It codes for CASSPIAGEAKNIQYF.

The V call is TRBV13, the J call TRBJ2-7, with 11 bases lining up with TRBD2. The germline V gene has CDR1 PRHDT and CDR2 FYEKMQ (reference sequence). The CDR3 has 17 amino acids. V lost 5 bases and J lost 0; bases outside the gene matches: 9. DNA for the CDR3: TGTGCCAGCAGCCCGGGGGCGACTAGCGGGGACTCCTACGAGCAGTACTTC. Protein: CASSPGATSGDSYEQYF.

This clonotype was detected only once. The J gene is TRBJ2-7, the V gene TRBV20-1, with D possibly being TRBD1 (6 bases). The length of the CDR3 is 11 residues. Germline values: CDR1 DFQATT, CDR2 SNEGSKA (reference sequence). The V end was cut by 6 bases, the J end by 2 bases, with 8 bases between. The CDR3 coding sequence is TGCAGTGCCAGGACAGCCTACGAGCAGTACTTC. It specifies CSARTAYEQYF.

This rearrangement joins TRBV29-1 to TRBJ1-2; D unresolved. The CDR3 loop spans 14 amino acids. The V end lost 0 bases, the J end lost 8 bases, and 16 bases lay between the germline ends. CDR1 and CDR2 (germline): SQVTM, ANQGSEA. The CDR3, as DNA: TGCAGCGTTGAAGAGCTTCCTGAGAGCGGAGGCTACACCTTC. It codes for CSVEELPESGGYTF.

The genes are TRBV29-1 and TRBJ2-2, with D tentatively TRBD1 or TRBD2 (5 bases each). Germline CDR1 is SQVTM and CDR2 is ANQGSEA. There are 15 residues in the CDR3. The V and J ends lost 5 bases and 7 bases respectively, with 20 bases between them. CDR3 in DNA: TGCAGCGTTCTCAGCAATTGGGGGAGCAGCGGGGAGCTGTTTTTT. Its protein product is CSVLSNWGSSGELFF.

The genes are TRBV9 and TRBJ1-6; 12 nucleotides line up with TRBD1. Per the germline V gene, CDR1 is SGDLS and CDR2 is YYNGEE. This CDR3 has 17 residues. Unmatched junction bases numbered 5, after V lost 0 bases and J lost 7 bases. CDR3 sequence: CASSVEGQGAWNSPLHF. CDR3 sequence (DNA): TGTGCCAGCAGCGTAGAGGGACAGGGGGCGTGGAATTCACCCCTCCACTTT.

The genes are TRBV29-1 and TRBJ2-7, with D possibly matching TRBD2 (5 bases). This CDR3 contains 14 residues. V lost 4 bases and J 0 bases, leaving 13 bases between the germline ends. Per germline, CDR1 SQVTM and CDR2 ANQGSEA. CDR3 nucleotides: TGCAGCGTTGGTGGAGGCCTAAGCTCCTACGAGCAGTACTTC. Translating gives CSVGGGLSSYEQYF.

The chain links TRBV19 to TRBJ2-2, with 8 nucleotides matching TRBD1. Looked up from germline, CDR1 is LNHDA and CDR2 is SQIVND (reference sequence). The V segment lost 5 bases and the J segment 5 bases; nucleotides outside the gene matches: 1. The CDR3 consists of 13 residues. The CDR3 sequence: CASSRQGTGELFF. CDR3 DNA sequence: TGTGCCAGTAGTCGACAGGGGACCGGGGAGCTGTTTTTT.

The chain recombines TRBV4-3 with TRBJ2-1, with D hard to call. The CDR3 has 15 amino acids. The germline V gene has CDR1 LGHNA and CDR2 YSLEER. V gave up 0 bases and J gave up 5 bases, with 11 bases separating them. The CDR3 bases are TGCGCCAGCAGCCAAGAAGATGGAAGGGACAATGAGCAGTTCTTC. Residues: CASSQEDGRDNEQFF.

In this sample, this clonotype turned up once. This chain links TRBV6-1 with TRBJ2-1, with D possibly being TRBD2 (6 bases). The V end lost 5 bases, the J end lost 2 bases, and 16 bases lay between the germline ends. Germline V lookup: CDR1 MNHNS, CDR2 SASEGT. CDR3 length: 16 amino acids. CDR3 sequence reads: CASSTLDGGTYNEQFF. CDR3 sequence (DNA): TGTGCCAGCAGTACCCTCGACGGGGGTACCTACAATGAGCAGTTCTTC.